The rows below give T cell receptor beta chains drawn from one sample of a study of cytomegalovirus exposure and HLA in healthy donors. Sequenced by immunoSEQ multiplex PCR; TCRdb stores in-frame clones only, minus some. The profile shows roughly 100,000 clones, roughly four fifths of them singletons. Sequencing was done on a sample of PBMCs. These receptors originate from a man aged 45-65 years in good health and CMV-seronegative. Each CDR3 is given with its conserved first and last residue.

TRBV30	TRBJ2-7	CAWRDRTGKFHEQYF
TRBV6-6	TRBJ1-1	CASTYPGQKNTEAFF
TRBV6-5	TRBJ1-1	CASSYAEATEAFF
TRBV4-2	TRBJ1-2	CASSQFPQKDYGYTF
TRBV10-3	TRBJ1-1	CAIIVDGARGTEAFF
TRBV13	TRBJ2-1	CASSPPLAYNEQFF
TRBV6-5	TRBJ2-2	CASSSLNTGELFF
TRBV5-1	TRBJ2-7	CASSLDGETYEQYF
TRBV2	TRBJ1-2	CASRTGPNYGYTF
TRBV7-9	TRBJ2-1	CASSLTTSGGPSYNEQFF
TRBV19	TRBJ2-1	CASSNLDRLDYNEQFF
TRBV9	TRBJ1-1	CASSVDPGRGTEAFF
TRBV6-5	TRBJ1-4	CASSSPGGNEKLFF
TRBV10-3	TRBJ1-4	CAISRDTTNEKLFF
TRBV11-2	TRBJ2-3	CASSTQGIGRDTQYF
TRBV6-6	TRBJ1-1	CASSPSMNTEAFF
TRBV5-6	TRBJ2-5	CASSPGLAGGQETQYF
TRBV9	TRBJ1-1	CASSAQGHMNTEAFF
TRBV10-1	TRBJ2-2	CASMDRANTGELFF
TRBV7-2	TRBJ2-2	CASSPALLLTGELFF
TRBV6-5	TRBJ1-1	CASRSTGAGAAFF
TRBV4-1	TRBJ2-1	CASSQDVSSGLEQFF
TRBV7-9	TRBJ1-4	CASSLALGQGRPVNEKLFF
TRBV7-8	TRBJ1-4	CASSRQAPNEKLFF
TRBV19	TRBJ2-5	CASSPGQGDGETQYF
TRBV27	TRBJ1-2	CASSGQGTYRYTF
TRBV4-1	TRBJ2-3	CASSQGGLGLANTDTQYF
TRBV6-5	TRBJ1-2	CASSFSGTAEGYTF
TRBV7-9	TRBJ2-7	CSSSLGVWEQYF
TRBV7-3	TRBJ2-7	CASSLTSEAEQYF
TRBV7-6	TRBJ1-1	CASSSEVGTTEAFF
TRBV11-2	TRBJ1-1	CASSSYAGANTEAFF
TRBV10-2	TRBJ1-5	CASSAWDRGVGNQPQHF
TRBV29-1	TRBJ2-7	CSVGKGVNEQYF
TRBV6-6	TRBJ2-5	CASRQVIQETQYF
TRBV7-2	TRBJ1-5	CASALGGGRNQPQHF
TRBV18	TRBJ1-3	CASSPTQGTPGNTIYF
TRBV18	TRBJ2-1	CASSPGRGRRNYNEQFF
TRBV6-1	TRBJ2-7	CASRSEVSSYEQYF
TRBV18	TRBJ1-1	CASSPRQVGTEAFF
TRBV6-1	TRBJ2-1	CASSDLQGAWNEQFF
TRBV18	TRBJ1-1	CASSSTENTEAFF
TRBV5-1	TRBJ1-5	CASSLAGQANQPQHF
TRBV6-6	TRBJ1-3	CASSSGLGNTIYF
TRBV6-1	TRBJ2-3	CASSADQAPSTDTQYF
TRBV7-2	TRBJ2-3	CASSLVGLVADTQYF
TRBV7-9	TRBJ1-1	CASSRQNTEAFF
TRBV19	TRBJ2-3	CASSIGSGQGTDTQYF